This is a list of T cell receptor beta chains from one sample in a study of long-term antiretroviral therapy in people with HIV. Profiling relied on immunoSEQ multiplex PCR, and the TCRdb table lists in-frame clones only, not all of them. The sample shows nearly 11,000 clones, 76% of them seen only once. This specimen was unsorted PBMCs, taken at the start of antiretroviral therapy, before treatment. These receptors came from a man aged 25 to 45 with HIV. Each CDR3 is given with its conserved first and last residue. D genes are given only for firm matches. The listing skips clone size in some rows; elsewhere it reads once, few, many or a size class.

D gene: NA
V gene: TRBV15
J gene: TRBJ2-1
clone size: NA
CDR3 protein: CATAWQGEQFF
CDR3 DNA: TGTGCCACCGCCTGGCAGGGTGAGCAGTTCTTC

D gene: NA
V gene: TRBV7-2
J gene: TRBJ2-3
clone size: NA
CDR3 protein: CASSLLAISADTQYF
CDR3 DNA: TGTGCCAGCAGCTTATTAGCTATTTCCGCAGATACGCAGTATTTT

D gene: NA
V gene: TRBV5-1
J gene: TRBJ2-3
clone size: NA
CDR3 protein: CATPPREAGVLSTQYF
CDR3 DNA: TGCGCCACCCCGCCCAGGGAAGCGGGTGTTCTTAGTACGCAGTATTTT

D gene: NA
V gene: TRBV7-9
J gene: TRBJ2-3
clone size: once
CDR3 protein: CASSLPYTDTQYF
CDR3 DNA: TGTGCCAGCAGCTTACCCTACACAGATACGCAGTATTTT

D gene: NA
V gene: TRBV5-4
J gene: TRBJ2-5
clone size: NA
CDR3 protein: CASSGGIGVDILETQYF
CDR3 DNA: TGTGCCAGCAGCGGGGGGATCGGGGTAGACATACTCGAGACCCAGTACTTC

D gene: NA
V gene: TRBV13
J gene: TRBJ2-2
clone size: NA
CDR3 protein: CASSLEDTRELFF
CDR3 DNA: TGTGCCAGCAGCTTAGAGGACACCCGGGAGCTGTTTTTT

D gene: TRBD2
V gene: TRBV11-2
J gene: TRBJ2-3
clone size: NA
CDR3 protein: CASSWEGGGTDTQYF
CDR3 DNA: TGTGCCAGCAGCTGGGAGGGCGGGGGCACAGATACGCAGTATTTT

D gene: NA
V gene: TRBV11-2
J gene: TRBJ2-3
clone size: NA
CDR3 protein: CASSRGPGTDTQYF
CDR3 DNA: TGTGCCAGCAGCCGAGGGCCAGGGACAGATACGCAGTATTTT

D gene: TRBD1
V gene: TRBV10-3
J gene: TRBJ1-1
clone size: NA
CDR3 protein: CAIKWEGALNTEAFF
CDR3 DNA: TGTGCCATCAAGTGGGAGGGGGCCCTTAACACTGAAGCTTTCTTT

D gene: TRBD2
V gene: TRBV5-4
J gene: TRBJ2-7
clone size: NA
CDR3 protein: CASNQRGTSYEQYF
CDR3 DNA: TGTGCCAGCAACCAGCGGGGGACCTCCTACGAGCAGTACTTC

D gene: NA
V gene: TRBV6-5
J gene: TRBJ2-7
clone size: NA
CDR3 protein: CASSYSGHGDEQYF
CDR3 DNA: TGTGCCAGCAGTTACTCAGGCCACGGGGACGAGCAGTACTTC

D gene: NA
V gene: TRBV2
J gene: TRBJ2-7
clone size: NA
CDR3 protein: CASSDGLTRGEQYF
CDR3 DNA: TGTGCCAGCAGTGATGGGTTAACTCGGGGGGAGCAGTACTTC

D gene: NA
V gene: TRBV7-9
J gene: TRBJ2-2
clone size: NA
CDR3 protein: CASSLERVGGELFF
CDR3 DNA: TGTGCCAGCAGCTTGGAGAGGGTAGGCGGGGAGCTGTTTTTT

D gene: NA
V gene: TRBV10-3
J gene: TRBJ1-3
clone size: NA
CDR3 protein: CAISVGAPREAGNTIYF
CDR3 DNA: TGTGCCATCAGTGTGGGTGCACCTCGAGAAGCTGGAAACACCATATATTTT